This is a list of T cell receptor beta chains from one sample in a study of T cell responses to AZD1222 COVID-19 vaccine. Libraries were prepared by immunoSEQ multiplex PCR; TCRdb keeps only in-frame clonotypes and omits some of them. Among about 150,000 clones listed, around 93% were seen once. Material: peripheral blood, obtained on day 0 of AZD1222 vaccination. These receptor sequences come from an adult in good health. CDR3s include the opening cysteine and the closing phenylalanine or tryptophan.

>TRBJ2-4|TRBV7-8
CASSLGALAKNIQYF
>TRBJ1-3|TRBV7-2
CASSSRGAGGIFMGNTIYF
>TRBJ1-1|TRBV4-1
CASSQGPLNTEAFF
>TRBJ1-1|TRBV4-3
CASSRAQNTEAFF
>TRBJ2-7|TRBV4-1
CASSQAGTGGYEQYF
>TRBJ1-1|TRBV28
CASSLARIKAFF
>TRBJ2-7|TRBV5-1
CASSWGGTGHYEQYF
>TRBJ2-5|TRBV6-2/TRBV6-3
CASSFGLLAGGETQYF
>TRBJ2-7|TRBV27
CASSSGPYYEQYF
>TRBJ2-3|TRBV5-5
CASSQLLAGLTDTQYF
>TRBJ2-5|TRBV10-3
CARGGGQETQYF
>TRBJ2-5|TRBV18
CASSPRGQGGETQYF
>TRBJ1-1|TRBV19
CASSGPGTRREAFF
>TRBJ2-7|TRBV7-2
CASSLGAPGQGNYEQYF
>TRBJ2-6|TRBV3-1/TRBV3-2
CASSQDWGPGANVLTF
>TRBJ2-1|TRBV27
CASSLRTSSSEQFF
>TRBJ2-2|TRBV6-2/TRBV6-3
CASSYVTGIGELFF
>TRBJ2-7|TRBV6-6
CASSLILLSSYEQYF
>TRBJ1-5|TRBV19
CASSRGTGDQPQHF
>TRBJ2-1|TRBV6-6
CASSYDSGGPYNEQFF
>TRBJ2-4|TRBV11-2
CASSLGLAAKNIQYF
>TRBJ2-2|TRBV7-2
CASSYFEGGELFF
>TRBJ1-4|TRBV28
CASRRRGRELKLFF
>TRBJ2-5|TRBV24-1
CATSDFGGRPPKETQYF
>TRBJ2-5|TRBV2
CADGRGRLETQYF
>TRBJ2-1|TRBV4-2
CASSQDAGGAYNEQFF
>TRBJ2-2|TRBV28
CASSHPKAGELFF
>TRBJ1-2|TRBV4-1
CASHQLGANYGYTF
>TRBJ2-7|TRBV25-1
CASTAGHEQYF
>TRBJ1-2|TRBV14
CASSQDFGDYGYTF
>TRBJ2-1|TRBV7-8
CASSPSGTGDNEQFF
>TRBJ2-6|TRBV7-9
CASSSGGRPFSGANVLTF
>TRBJ1-1|TRBV6-5
CASSSPGPGRTEAFF
>TRBJ1-3|TRBV18
CASSPKGNTIYF
>TRBJ1-2|TRBV3-1/TRBV3-2
CASSQDMEGYGYTF
>TRBJ2-6|TRBV18
CASSQETSGANVLTF
>TRBJ2-2|TRBV7-9
CASSPGGGVNTGELFF
>TRBJ2-1|TRBV19
CASSISSETYNEQFF
>TRBJ2-1|TRBV4-1
CASSYLGNEQFF
>TRBJ2-7|TRBV5-1
CASSAWTGSSYEQYF
>TRBJ1-6|TRBV3-1/TRBV3-2
CASSPRPDNSPLHF
>TRBJ2-3|TRBV28
CASTTPGLSADTQYF